This TCR beta chain was obtained from a study of CD8 T cells in ankylosing spondylitis. Study-wide results and limits: Disease-linked clones reportedly concentrated significantly in matched ankylosing spondylitis synovial fluid. Characteristic, it appeared, of ankylosing spondylitis blood was a TCR beta motif of roughly 8 highly homologous variants. Peripheral blood held disease-linked clones only at relatively low frequency, and these were CD8+. Prior work had noted some motif variants in reactive arthritis blood and synovial fluid.

In its sample, this clonotype was seen a few times. Antigen unknown. The V and J ends lost 5 bases and 4 bases respectively, with 18 bases between them. Per the germline V gene, CDR1 is SGHTA and CDR2 is FQGNSA. The CDR3 runs 16 residues. TCRdb itself ran the 5' RACE reads through MiXCR, one entry per CDR3 protein. This table holds more than 650,000 distinct CDR3 sequences, about 12% found once. The sample was blood, either unsorted or a sorted T cell fraction (not recorded which). The chain joins TRBV7-2 to TRBJ2-1; D is tentatively TRBD1 or TRBD2 (6 bases each). This TCR derives from a male donor with ankylosing spondylitis. The CDR3 DNA is TGTGCCAGCAGCCCGAGGGGGGTTTTGACTTACAATGAGCAGTTCTTC. It encodes CASSPRGVLTYNEQFF.